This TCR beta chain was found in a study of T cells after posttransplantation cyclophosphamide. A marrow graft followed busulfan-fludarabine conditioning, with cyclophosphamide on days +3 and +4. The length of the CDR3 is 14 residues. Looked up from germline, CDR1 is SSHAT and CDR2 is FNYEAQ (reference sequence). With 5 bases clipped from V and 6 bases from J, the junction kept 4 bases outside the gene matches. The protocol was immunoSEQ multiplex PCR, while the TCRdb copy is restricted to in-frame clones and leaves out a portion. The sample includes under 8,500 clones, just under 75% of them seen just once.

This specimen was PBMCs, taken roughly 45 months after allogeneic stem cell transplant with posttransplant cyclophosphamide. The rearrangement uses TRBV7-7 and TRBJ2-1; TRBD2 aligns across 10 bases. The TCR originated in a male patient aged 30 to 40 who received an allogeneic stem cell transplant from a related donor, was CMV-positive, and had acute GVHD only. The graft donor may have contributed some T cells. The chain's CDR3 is CASSRSGGVNEQFF. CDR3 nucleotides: TGTGCCAGCAGCCGAAGCGGGGGGGTCAATGAGCAGTTCTTC. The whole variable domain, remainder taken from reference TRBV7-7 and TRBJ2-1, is GAGVSQSPRYKVTKRGQDVTLRCDPISSHATLYWYQQALGQGPEFLTYFNYEAQPDKSGLPSDRFSAERPEGSISTLTIQRTEQRDSAMYRCASSRSGGVNEQFFGPGTRLTVL.